This TCR beta chain was sequenced for a study of cytomegalovirus exposure and HLA in healthy donors. General study findings and limits: The sole available immune exposure information was CMV serostatus. Cytomegalovirus-associated status was assigned to 164 TCR beta chains. Researchers left out some V segments, among them TRBV6-2 and TRBV6-3, as indistinguishable.

As to this clone: Its matching antigen is unknown.

The PCR employed 60 Vbeta primers together with 13 Jbeta primers. TCRdb's table, derived via immunoSEQ multiplex PCR, lists solely in-frame clones and lacks some. This table has about 78,000 clones, roughly three quarters appearing once. The germline V and J ends were trimmed by 4 bases and 1 base, with 8 bases remaining between them. The CDR3 totals 13 residues. Germline lookup yields CDR1 SGDLS and CDR2 YYNGEE. The source of this sequence is a woman between 50 and 59 years old in good health and CMV-seropositive. This chain joins TRBV9 and TRBJ1-1; TRBD1 might be the D (6 bases). The specimen sequenced was PBMCs. The CDR3 DNA follows: TGTGCCAGCAGCCCCAGGGGGAACACTGAAGCTTTCTTT. It specifies CASSPRGNTEAFF.